Listed here are 21 T cell receptor beta chains from one sample, sequenced in a study of T cells expressing NK-cell markers. Reprocessing the 5' RACE reads, TCRdb reports a single entry for every CDR3 protein and omits DNA. This listing includes about 370,000 distinct CDR3 sequences. The sequencing input was blood T cells: a sorted CD56 or NKG2C T cell subset, CD4+ or CD8+ T cells, or bulk PBMC T cells (not recorded which). The receptor source for this set is a woman between 50 and 59 years old in good health.

The genes are TRBV7-9 and TRBJ2-1; TCRdb returns TRBD2, unconfirmable since there is no DNA. The germline V gene has CDR1 SEHNR and CDR2 FQNEAQ (reference sequence). This CDR3 comprises 14 residues. The CDR3 loop reads CASSPRTSVNEQFF.

The J gene is TRBJ2-3, the V gene TRBV19; lacking DNA, the TRBD2 call made by TCRdb goes unchecked. The CDR3 runs to 17 residues. CDR1 and CDR2 from the germline V gene are LNHDA and SQIVND (reference sequence). CDR3 sequence reads: CASSIWRGRGGTDTQYF.

V usage is TRBV12-3 or TRBV12-4 and J usage is TRBJ2-3; as DNA is missing, the TRBD2 call by TCRdb cannot be tested. The CDR3 spans 15 residues. The CDR3 is CASSFGGGPTDTQYF.

The rearrangement uses TRBV4-1 and TRBJ2-2; TCRdb's D gene call, TRBD1, goes unchecked for lack of DNA. Germline V gives CDR1 MGHRA, CDR2 YSYEKL. There are 15 residues in the CDR3. CDR3: CASSHPEVSTGELFF.

V usage is TRBV7-9 and J usage is TRBJ2-7; the TCRdb call, TRBD1, lacks DNA for checking. CDR3 length equals 12 residues. Per germline, CDR1 SEHNR and CDR2 FQNEAQ (reference sequence). The CDR3 here is CASSPLAYEQYF.

The rearrangement uses TRBV21-1 and TRBJ2-3; TCRdb names TRBD2, which stays unverified in the absence of DNA. TRBV21-1 is given as a pseudogene. This CDR3 has 17 residues. This CDR3 is CASSNEGSGRPTDTQYF.

The V call is TRBV7-6, the J call TRBJ2-4. The CDR3 spans 15 residues. Germline V lookup: CDR1 SGHVS, CDR2 FNYEAQ. CDR3 loop: CASSLEDRPKNIQYF. Full variable domain (remainder filled in from reference TRBV7-6 and TRBJ2-4): GAGVSQSPRYKVTKRGQDVALRCDPISGHVSLYWYRQALGQGPEFLTYFNYEAQQDKSGLPNDRFSAERPEGSISTLTIQRTEQRDSAMYRCASSLEDRPKNIQYFGAGTRLSVL.

The chain is built from TRBV29-1 and TRBJ2-7; TCRdb's assignment of TRBD2 cannot be checked, as there is no DNA. This CDR3 is 12 amino acids long. Germline V CDR1 and CDR2: SQVTM, ANQGSEA. The CDR3: CSVTEGSYEQYF.

The chain has TRBV6-6 and TRBJ2-5; TCRdb gives TRBD1 as the D gene, but with no DNA this cannot be confirmed. The CDR3 runs 15 residues. Germline-derived CDR1 and CDR2 are MNHNY and SVGAGI (reference sequence). CDR3 sequence reads: CASSYTGTVGETQYF.

The CDR3 reads CATRQAGVNTEAFF. The chain combines TRBV3-1 with TRBJ1-1; the D call of TRBD1 rests on TCRdb alone, since no DNA is present to check it. The germline CDR1 and CDR2 sequences are LGHDT and YNNKEL (reference sequence). The CDR3 loop spans 14 amino acids.

The chain joins TRBV10-3 to TRBJ2-7. This CDR3 has 14 residues. Per the germline V gene, CDR1 is ENHRY and CDR2 is SYGVKD. The CDR3 sequence is CAISVIGVTDEQYF.

The gene calls are TRBV12-3 or TRBV12-4 and TRBJ1-5; TCRdb selects TRBD1, and the lack of DNA leaves this call unchecked. This CDR3 has 15 residues. CDR3 loop: CASSFDVGGGQPQHF.

This chain joins TRBV15 and TRBJ2-6. Germline CDR1 LNHNV, CDR2 YYDKDF (reference sequence). The CDR3 spans 15 residues. The CDR3 loop reads CATSRENSGANVLTF. Using reference TRBV15 and TRBJ2-6 for the parts outside the CDR3, the full variable domain is DAMVIQNPRYQVTQFGKPVTLSCSQTLNHNVMYWYQQKSSQAPKLLFHYYDKDFNNEADTPDNFQSRRPNTSFCFLDIRSPGLGDTAMYLCATSRENSGANVLTFGAGSRLTVL.

The genes are TRBV5-1 and TRBJ1-1. There are 14 residues in the CDR3. CDR1 and CDR2 from the germline V gene are SGHRS and YFSETQ. The CDR3 spells CASSLNGGWTEAFF.

The chain couples TRBV20-1 to TRBJ2-1; TCRdb names TRBD1, which stays unverified in the absence of DNA. The CDR3 sequence is 15 residues long. Germline V gene sequence: CDR1 DFQATT, CDR2 SNEGSKA (reference sequence). This CDR3 reads CSAREGTGENNEQFF.

The rearrangement joins TRBV6-2 or TRBV6-3 to TRBJ1-2; TCRdb returns TRBD1, unconfirmable since there is no DNA. The CDR3 sequence is 16 residues long. In germline, CDR1 is MNHEY, CDR2 SVGEGT. The CDR3 spells CASSSKRYGTDYGYTF.

The chain joins TRBV5-1 to TRBJ1-4. The germline CDR1 and CDR2 sequences are SGHRS and YFSETQ. This CDR3 comprises 15 residues. The CDR3 reads CASSVDRRRGEKLFF.

This chain links TRBV29-1 with TRBJ2-3; as DNA is missing, the TRBD1 call by TCRdb cannot be tested. The germline V gene has CDR1 SQVTM and CDR2 ANQGSEA. The CDR3 covers 12 residues. CDR3 in amino acids: CSVEQIPGTQYF.

The V and J genes are TRBV12-3 or TRBV12-4 and TRBJ2-5; TCRdb proposes TRBD1, but this gene call is untestable without DNA. CDR3 length: 17 amino acids. CDR3: CASSHPGGQGYGETQYF.

The V gene is TRBV30, the J gene TRBJ2-7; the TCRdb call, TRBD2, lacks DNA for checking. Germline-derived CDR1 and CDR2 are GTSNPN and SVGIG (reference sequence). The CDR3 loop spans 13 amino acids. The chain's CDR3 is CAWDNGPNYEQYF.

The V call is TRBV15, the J call TRBJ2-3. CDR1 is LNHNV and CDR2 is YYDKDF in the germline V gene (reference sequence). This CDR3 comprises 15 residues. CDR3 loop: CATSRASRSTDTQYF.